This entry lists 21 T cell receptor beta chains sequenced from one sample in a study of a mutant IDH1 vaccine in newly diagnosed glioma. Libraries were prepared by immunoSEQ multiplex PCR; TCRdb keeps only in-frame clonotypes and omits some of them. This sample has roughly 43,000 clones, with 70% to 85% found just once. Time point of the sample: week 23, last vaccination. Doses of 300 ug of mutant IDH1 20-mer peptide were given with topical imiquimod. The antigens for these receptors are not known. This specimen consisted of PBMCs, obtained from a glioma patient whose treatment included an IDH1 peptide vaccine. Source of these receptors: a woman younger than 30 with glioma. Some clones in this sample may be carry-over from other donors' samples.

With regard to this clone: One end of the junction varies from germline; a read error may be responsible. This sequence joins TRBV2 and TRBJ2-1; D ambiguous. Per germline, CDR1 SNHLY and CDR2 FYNNEI. The CDR3 runs to 10 residues. The CDR3 nucleotides read TGTGCCACCAGTTTTCATGAGCAGTTCTTC. Amino acid sequence: CATSFHEQFF.

This clone has more than one count but fewer than ten. The chain joins TRBV9 to TRBJ1-5; tentative D call: TRBD1 (6 bases). Per germline, CDR1 SGDLS and CDR2 YYNGEE. V was clipped by 3 bases and J by 3 bases, with 10 bases between them. This CDR3 spans 14 amino acids. The CDR3 DNA reads TGTGCCAGCAGCGAGAGGGGGGTCAATCAGCCCCAGCATTTT. It encodes CASSERGVNQPQHF.

J is TRBJ2-5 and V is TRBV11-1; D is uncertain. The V and J ends lost 2 bases and 4 bases respectively, with 8 bases between them. Looked up from germline, CDR1 is SGHAT and CDR2 is FQDESV (reference sequence). The CDR3 is 13 residues long. CDR3 amino acids: CASSLYPRETQYF. CDR3 DNA sequence: TGTGCCAGCAGCTTATACCCGAGAGAGACCCAGTACTTC.

The V and J genes are TRBV2 and TRBJ1-1, with D tentatively TRBD1 (5 bases). The CDR3 totals 11 residues. CDR1 SNHLY and CDR2 FYNNEI come from the germline V gene. The germline V and J ends were trimmed by 10 bases and 4 bases, with 10 bases remaining between them. For the CDR3, the DNA is TGTGCCATCGGGGGTAGCACTGAAGCTTTCTTT. Protein: CAIGGSTEAFF.

This chain connects TRBV2 to TRBJ1-1, with 7 bases lining up with TRBD1. This CDR3 has 15 residues. V gave up 6 bases and J gave up 6 bases; unmatched junction bases: 13. CDR1 is SNHLY and CDR2 is FYNNEI in the germline V gene. The CDR3 DNA reads TGTGCCAGCAGGATAAACAGGGGATCGGGCCCTGAAGCTTTCTTT. Its protein is CASRINRGSGPEAFF.

This clone was seen more than once but under ten times. The chain combines TRBV19 with TRBJ1-2; 10 positions match TRBD1. V lost 9 bases to trimming and J lost 6 bases; unmatched junction nucleotides: 7. Germline V lookup: CDR1 LNHDA, CDR2 SQIVND (reference sequence). The CDR3 totals 13 residues. The CDR3 coding sequence is TGTGCCAGCAATTTGGGACAGGGGAATGGCTACACCTTC. Amino acid sequence: CASNLGQGNGYTF.

The rearrangement links TRBV9 to TRBJ2-3, with no clear D. V gave up 4 bases and J gave up 0 bases, with 3 bases separating them. There are 12 residues in the CDR3. CDR1 and CDR2 (germline): SGDLS, YYNGEE. The CDR3 DNA reads as TGTGCCAGCAGCCGGAGCACAGATACGCAGTATTTT. It is translated as CASSRSTDTQYF.

The chain joins TRBV6-1 to TRBJ1-2; tentatively, D is TRBD1 (6 bases). V was shortened by 7 bases and J by 0 bases, with 15 bases between the two germline ends. This CDR3 comprises 15 residues. Per germline, CDR1 MNHNS and CDR2 SASEGT. CDR3 loop: CASKIYRVANYGYTF. The CDR3 DNA is TGTGCCAGCAAAATATACAGGGTTGCTAACTATGGCTACACCTTC.

The rearrangement joins TRBV30 to TRBJ2-2; no reliable D call. The CDR3 extends over 12 amino acids. The ends were cut back, 7 bases at V and 1 base at J, with 7 bases in the middle. Germline V gives CDR1 GTSNPN, CDR2 SVGIG (reference sequence). The CDR3 DNA reads TGTGCCTTCTTCATGAACACCGGGGAGCTGTTTTTT. Translated: CAFFMNTGELFF.

The chain joins TRBV13 to TRBJ2-1; 10 nucleotides line up with TRBD2. CDR3 size: 15 residues. CDR1 and CDR2 from the germline V gene are PRHDT and FYEKMQ (reference sequence). Trimming at V came to 5 bases and at J to 6 bases, leaving 7 bases not matched to a gene. CDR3 nucleotide sequence: TGTGCCAGCAGCCCTAGCGGGGGCGGGGCCAATGAGCAGTTCTTC. As protein: CASSPSGGGANEQFF.

The J gene is TRBJ1-5, the V gene TRBV6-1; weak D call: TRBD1 (5 bases). V was pared by 3 bases and J by 7 bases, with 16 bases between. This CDR3 is built from 15 residues. Germline values: CDR1 MNHNS, CDR2 SASEGT. CDR3 nucleotide sequence: TGTGCCAGCAGTGAGCAGGGTGGGTGGGGCCAGCCCCAGCATTTT. It yields the protein CASSEQGGWGQPQHF.

This clone has a handful of counts. The DNA for the CDR3 is TGCGCCAGCAGCACCCGGACAGGGGAGAACACTGAAGCTTTCTTT. Translation gives CASSTRTGENTEAFF. The rearrangement joins TRBV5-1 to TRBJ1-1, with 9 positions matching TRBD1. CDR1 and CDR2 from the germline V gene are SGHRS and YFSETQ. CDR3 length: 15 amino acids. Losses at the gene ends were 4 bases for V and 1 base for J; bases not matched to a gene: 5.

This clone showed up just once. The rearrangement uses TRBV4-3 and TRBJ2-2; perhaps D is TRBD1 or TRBD2 (5 bases each). Trimming left V 4 bases short and J 9 bases short, with 24 bases between. Germline CDR1 reads LGHNA; CDR2 reads YSLEER. This CDR3 has 17 residues. The CDR3 DNA follows: TGCGCCAGCAGCCCACAGTCTTCCGGGGCCCTAGGAAGGGAGCTGTTTTTT. Its translation is CASSPQSSGALGRELFF.

The chain is built from TRBV6-6 and TRBJ2-7; D is perhaps TRBD1 (5 bases). Germline V gene data show CDR1 as MNHNY and CDR2 as SVGAGI (reference sequence). Trimming pared 6 bases from V and 0 bases from J, leaving 18 bases between. CDR3 size: 16 residues. CDR3 sequence (DNA): TGTGCCAGCAGCCCTGTTCGGACACCAGTCTCCTACGAGCAGTACTTC. Protein: CASSPVRTPVSYEQYF.

The CDR3 is CASNLQGGAYGYTF. In DNA, the CDR3 is TGTGCCAGTAACTTACAGGGGGGGGCCTATGGCTACACCTTC. This chain joins TRBV19 and TRBJ1-2; 8 bases align to TRBD1. V gave up 7 bases and J gave up 4 bases; unmatched junction bases: 8. This CDR3 contains 14 residues. Germline CDR1 LNHDA, CDR2 SQIVND (reference sequence).

The chain is built from TRBV19 and TRBJ1-1, with 9 positions matching TRBD1. The germline CDR1 and CDR2 sequences are LNHDA and SQIVND (reference sequence). This CDR3 contains 17 residues. The J segment lost 1 base and the V segment lost 3 bases, leaving 9 bases of the junction unmatched. The CDR3 bases are TGTGCCAGTAGTATCCACCGGGACAGGGCACAGAACACTGAAGCTTTCTTT. It codes for CASSIHRDRAQNTEAFF.

The table lists this clone with a count of one. This sequence joins TRBV7-9 and TRBJ1-1; D gene ambiguous. V was trimmed by 1 base and J by 4 bases, leaving 19 bases between them. Germline loops: CDR1 SEHNR, CDR2 FQNEAQ (reference sequence). This CDR3 has 17 amino acids. The DNA of the CDR3 is TGTGCCAGCAGCTTAGTTGGTGGCGGAGGGAGAGGCACTGAAGCTTTCTTT. It is translated as CASSLVGGGGRGTEAFF. The full variable domain, in which reference TRBV7-9 and TRBJ1-1 provide the parts outside the CDR3, is DTGVSQNPRHKITKRGQNVTFRCDPISEHNRLYWYRQTLGQGPEFLTYFQNEAQLEKSRLLSDRFSAERPKGSFSTLEIQRTEQGDSAMYLCASSLVGGGGRGTEAFFGQGTRLTVV.

The chain has TRBV5-1 and TRBJ1-2; the match to TRBD1 covers 7 bases. Germline CDR1 SGHRS, CDR2 YFSETQ. The CDR3 consists of 19 residues. With V trimmed by 5 bases and J by 3 bases, 22 bases remained unmatched. The CDR3 DNA reads TGCGCCAGCAGTACACATTTTGTAGACAGGGTATTGAGATACTATGGCTACACCTTC. The encoded protein is CASSTHFVDRVLRYYGYTF.

V is TRBV5-1 and J is TRBJ1-1; D gene ambiguous. V was trimmed by 2 bases and J by 3 bases, leaving 5 bases between them. This CDR3 has 12 amino acids. CDR1 is SGHRS and CDR2 is YFSETQ in the germline V gene. As DNA, the CDR3 is TGCGCCAGCAGCTTCCAGTACACTGAAGCTTTCTTT. Protein product: CASSFQYTEAFF.

The V call is TRBV2, the J call TRBJ2-5; no reliable D call. Germline loops: CDR1 SNHLY, CDR2 FYNNEI. V lost 6 bases to trimming and J lost 5 bases, with 7 bases between them. The CDR3 runs to 11 residues. Here the CDR3 DNA reads TGTGCCAGCAGCGCCCTCGAGACCCAGTACTTC. It encodes CASSALETQYF.

The chain couples TRBV5-1 to TRBJ2-5, with 7 nucleotides matching TRBD1. V shed 4 bases and J 2 bases; nucleotides not matched to a gene: 17. Germline V gene data show CDR1 as SGHRS and CDR2 as YFSETQ. The CDR3 length is 18 residues. DNA of the CDR3: TGCGCCAGCAGCCTCGGGACAGTCGGGCCCCTATCTCAAGAGACCCAGTACTTC. It translates to CASSLGTVGPLSQETQYF.